This TCR beta chain was sequenced for a study of blood T cells in healthy people across ages. Study-wide results and limits: Estimated diversity across one million T cells was deemed an underestimate.

The CDR3 contains 15 residues. This clonotype appeared a few times. Its antigen is currently unknown. PCR was performed a second time for about 7 to 11 cycles using a sample-barcoded 5' primer and a J-beta primer mix. MiXCR was run by TCRdb on the 5' RACE reads, yielding one entry per CDR3 protein. The sample has about 1.1 million distinct CDR3 sequences, 30% to 40% seen once; the top ten hold around 13%. The sequence came from a man between 18 and 29 years old in good health. Sequencing input: blood. V and J are TRBV21-1 and TRBJ1-2. TRBV21-1 is termed a pseudogene. In nucleotides, the CDR3 is TGTGCCAGCAGCAAAGCCGGCAGGTTCTGGTATGGCTACACCTTC. As protein: CASSKAGRFWYGYTF.